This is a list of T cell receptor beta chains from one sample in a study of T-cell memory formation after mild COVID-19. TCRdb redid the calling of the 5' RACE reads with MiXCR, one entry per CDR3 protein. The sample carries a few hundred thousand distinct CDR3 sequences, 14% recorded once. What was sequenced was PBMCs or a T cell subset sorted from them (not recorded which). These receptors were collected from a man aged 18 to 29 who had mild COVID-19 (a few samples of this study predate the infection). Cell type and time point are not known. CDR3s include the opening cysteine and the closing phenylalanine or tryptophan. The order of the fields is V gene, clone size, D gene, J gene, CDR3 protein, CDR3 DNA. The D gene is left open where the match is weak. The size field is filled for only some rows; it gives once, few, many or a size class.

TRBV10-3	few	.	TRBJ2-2	CAISEVSAANTGELFF	TGTGCCATCAGTGAGGTCTCAGCCGCGAACACCGGGGAGCTGTTTTTT
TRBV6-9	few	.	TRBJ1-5	CATMRGPGNQPQHF	TGTGCCACTATGCGGGGACCGGGCAATCAGCCCCAGCATTTT
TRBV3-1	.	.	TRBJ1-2	CASSQVGARDYGYTF	TGTGCCAGCAGCCAAGTCGGGGCGCGGGACTATGGCTACACCTTC
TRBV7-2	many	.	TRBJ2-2	CASSPRTRTNTGELFF	TGTGCCAGCAGCCCGAGGACTCGCACCAACACCGGGGAGCTGTTTTTT
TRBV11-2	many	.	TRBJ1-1	CASSLDSGEGTEAFF	TGTGCCAGCAGCTTAGATTCGGGGGAGGGCACTGAAGCTTTCTTT
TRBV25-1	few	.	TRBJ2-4	CASSGGSQGAKNIQYF	TGTGCCAGCAGTGGGGGCAGCCAAGGGGCCAAAAACATTCAGTACTTC
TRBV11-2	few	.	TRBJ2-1	CASSYGSPGDEQFF	TGTGCCAGCAGCTACGGGTCCCCCGGTGATGAGCAGTTCTTC
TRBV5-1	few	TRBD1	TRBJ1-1	CASSLGLGTGHMNTEAFF	TGCGCCAGCAGCCTGGGTCTTGGGACAGGGCACATGAACACTGAAGCTTTCTTT
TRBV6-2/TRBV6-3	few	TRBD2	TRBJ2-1	CASSYRFPVAGDNEQFF	TGTGCCAGCAGTTACAGATTCCCGGTAGCGGGGGACAATGAGCAGTTCTTC
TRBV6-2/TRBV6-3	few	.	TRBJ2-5	CASSYPGAQYF	TGTGCCAGCAGTTACCCTGGGGCCCAGTACTTC
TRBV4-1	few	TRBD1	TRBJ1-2	CASSGTGDYGYTF	TGCGCCAGCTCCGGGACAGGGGACTATGGCTACACCTTC